This TCR beta chain emerged from a study of blood T cell repertoires in COVID-19. Study details: Some COVID-19 samples were acute and others convalescent; all came from the United States, Italy and Spain. The analysed material was cDNA or gDNA that came from T cells, B-cell-depleted T cells, or PBMCs.

CDR1 is MNHEY, CDR2 SVGAGI, per germline. CDR3 length equals 12 residues. The V end was cut by 7 bases, the J end by 2 bases, with 8 bases between. Source study methods: Estimation of nucleated cell counts relied on the amplification of reference gene primers. The repertoire was sequenced with immunoSEQ multiplex PCR; TCRdb's copy has only in-frame clones and lacks some. V, J and clone size are taken as reported in that table, and D and trimming were inferred from the DNA itself. Of roughly 40,000 clones listed, roughly 80% are singletons. This clone was counted once. The chain couples TRBV6-5 to TRBJ2-5; the D gene is possibly TRBD1 (6 bases). The sequenced sample consisted of peripheral blood. The receptor was derived from a human donor with acute or convalescent COVID-19. The donor label of this sample is uncertain. In DNA form, the CDR3 reads TGTGCCAGCACCGGACAGCAAGAGACCCAGTACTTC. It codes for CASTGQQETQYF.